This T cell receptor beta chain was sequenced in a study of blood T cell repertoires in COVID-19 (TCRdb year 2020). Regarding the complete study: Collaborator samples came from the United States, Italy and Spain and covered acute and convalescent phases of COVID-19. The prospective study material was composed of cDNA or gDNA derived from T cells, B-cell-depleted T cells, or PBMCs. The dataset comprised deeply sampled blood TCRbeta repertoires from subjects exposed to, actively infected with, or recovered from COVID-19. The repertoires were released in a freely available public database meant as a resource for research on the immune response to SARS-CoV-2. HLA class I and class II types, where available, came from metadata supplied by the sample provider rather than from assay-based typing. Sample metadata almost always included a de-identified subject ID, COVID-19 status, age in years and sex. Samples came from the ongoing ImmuneRACE study (first 160 participants) plus 1,254 subjects from 6 global collaborators. The paper's findings and limits, for the study overall: Clinical and demographic metadata were provided uncurated, with the amount varying by source and participant.

The immunoSEQ Assay, a bias-controlled multiplex PCR, was used to amplify TCRbeta CDR3 regions from genomic DNA. Per the source publication's procedure: The number of nucleated cells in each sample was estimated from the amplification of reference gene primers within the assay. To quantify the absolute abundance of each unique TCRbeta CDR3 rearrangement, sequence reads were collapsed and filtered. For each sample, productive Simpson clonality was calculated as the square root of Simpson's diversity index over productive rearrangements. TCRdb limited this immuneACCESS table to in-frame rearrangements with V and J called. A share of clones is missing; checked studies link under half to unresolved V genes, and the rest is unexplained. That table is the source of V, J and clone size, and D and trimming were worked out from the DNA. A total of fewer than 150,000 clones appear in this sample, 84% of them only once. Together, the top ten hold around 6.8% of the sample.

Reading the germline V gene gives CDR1 SNHLY and CDR2 FYNNEI. V trim: 2 bases; J trim: 0 bases; unmatched bases: 12. The CDR3 has 18 amino acids, counting the end cysteine and phenylalanine. Only the CDR3 portion is preserved as DNA: 54 bases, with reading frame beginning at the first base. Each collaborating institution followed its own protocols to collect whole blood in K2EDTA tubes. Collaborator samples were shipped for TCRbeta analysis as frozen whole blood, isolated PBMCs, or DNA extracted from either sample type. This clone was detected only once. Its antigen has not been determined. No base qualities exist here, and no much larger clone lies one base off it.

The sequencing input was peripheral blood. Recombination connected TRBV2 to TRBJ2-7, with 8 middle bases fitting TRBD1. This clonotype was obtained from a human donor in a cohort sampled during active COVID-19. The DNA is as follows: TGTGCCAGCAGTGAAAGGGGACTGGGACAGGCAAGCTCCTACGAGCAGTACTTC. This sequence encodes CASSERGLGQASSYEQYF.